Presented here are 27 T cell receptor beta chains from one specimen sequenced in a study of OX40 agonist ivuxolimab in advanced cancers. Some clones are missing from TCRdb's copy, which holds only in-frame ones; the method was immunoSEQ multiplex PCR. The table shows 75,000 to 95,000 clones, with less than 85% occurring only once. The source was CD4+ or CD8+ T cells sorted from blood, collected in a trial of the OX40 agonist ivuxolimab. These receptors were obtained from an adult with an advanced solid tumor such as melanoma, head and neck, liver or kidney cancer.

J is TRBJ1-1 and V is TRBV30, with TRBD1 matching over 7 bases. Germline-derived CDR1 and CDR2 are GTSNPN and SVGIG (reference sequence). The CDR3 length is 19 residues. J was trimmed by 3 bases and V by 2 bases; bases with no gene match: 21. This chain's CDR3 is CAWSLYIATGKNFDTEAFF. In DNA form, the CDR3 reads TGTGCCTGGAGTCTCTACATCGCGACAGGGAAAAATTTCGACACTGAAGCTTTCTTT.

V usage is TRBV7-9 and J usage is TRBJ1-3; 7 bases are shared with TRBD1. The ends lost 5 bases at V and 0 bases at J; junction bases unmatched: 7. The CDR3 length is 16 residues. Germline CDR1 reads SEHNR; CDR2 reads FQNEAQ (reference sequence). The CDR3 sequence: CASSQNDRASGNTIYF. The CDR3, as DNA: TGTGCCAGCAGCCAAAATGACAGGGCCTCTGGAAACACCATATATTTT.

The chain carries TRBV7-2 and TRBJ1-1; D may be TRBD1 (6 bases). Germline V CDR1 and CDR2: SGHTA, FQGNSA. This CDR3 region has 12 residues. The V end lost 4 bases, the J end lost 6 bases, and 9 bases lay between the germline ends. The CDR3 loop reads CASSSSGAEAFF. The CDR3 DNA reads TGTGCCAGCAGCTCTTCAGGGGCTGAAGCTTTCTTT.

The chain carries TRBV5-1 and TRBJ2-7; either TRBD1 or TRBD2 may fit D (5 bases each). The germline CDR1 and CDR2 sequences are SGHRS and YFSETQ. The V gene lost 4 bases and the J gene lost 7 bases, with 12 bases spanning the gap. The CDR3 runs to 12 residues. CDR3 region: CASSPDWGEQYF. The CDR3, as DNA: TGCGCCAGCAGCCCGGATTGGGGGGAGCAGTACTTC.

The chain recombines TRBV30 with TRBJ2-3; D is uncertain. The CDR3 contains 13 residues. CDR1 and CDR2 from the germline V gene are GTSNPN and SVGIG (reference sequence). Trimming took 0 bases from V and 4 from J, leaving 8 bases between them. This chain's CDR3 is CAWSVRLPDTQYF. The CDR3 DNA is TGTGCCTGGAGTGTACGGTTACCAGATACGCAGTATTTT.

This chain uses TRBV7-2 with TRBJ1-1, with D hard to call. The CDR3 has 13 amino acids. Deletions cut 5 bases from V and 8 bases from J, with 15 bases between. The V gene's germline CDR1 is SGHTA and CDR2 FQGNSA. CDR3 DNA sequence: TGTGCCAGCAGCACCCAAGGCAGACAAGAAGCTTTCTTT. It translates to CASSTQGRQEAFF.

The CDR3 bases are TGCGCCAGCAGCTTGGAGACAGGGCGGGAGCCCCAGCATTTT. Amino acid sequence: CASSLETGREPQHF. The gene calls are TRBV5-1 and TRBJ1-5; TRBD1 matches 7 bases. The CDR3 runs 14 residues. Per germline, CDR1 SGHRS and CDR2 YFSETQ. J was trimmed by 8 bases and V by 0 bases; bases with no gene match: 5. The entire variable domain, with the rest obtained from reference TRBV5-1 and TRBJ1-5, is as follows: KAGVTQTPRYLIKTRGQQVTLSCSPISGHRSVSWYQQTPGQGLQFLFEYFSETQRNKGNFPGRFSGRQFSNSRSEMNVSTLELGDSALYLCASSLETGREPQHFGDGTRLSIL.

The chain uses TRBV28 and TRBJ2-3; 8 positions match TRBD2. CDR1 and CDR2 from the germline V gene are MDHEN and SYDVKM. The CDR3 totals 15 residues. J was trimmed by 0 bases and V by 5 bases; bases with no gene match: 4. CDR3: CASSRSGGSTDTQYF. CDR3 DNA sequence: TGTGCCAGCAGTAGGAGCGGGGGTAGCACAGATACGCAGTATTTT.

The chain uses TRBV29-1 and TRBJ2-5, with a weak D call TRBD2 (6 bases). V was pared by 4 bases and J by 5 bases, with 11 bases between. The CDR3 is 12 amino acids. Germline lookup yields CDR1 SQVTM and CDR2 ANQGSEA. The CDR3 DNA is TGCAGCGTTGTGGGGGGAGAGGAGACCCAGTACTTC. It codes for CSVVGGEETQYF.

The V call is TRBV6-5, the J call TRBJ1-2; D unclear. CDR1 and CDR2 (germline): MNHEY, SVGAGI. The germline V and J ends were trimmed by 2 bases and 2 bases, with 3 bases remaining between them. This CDR3 region has 12 residues. CDR3 bases: TGTGCCAGCAGTTACAGGAACTATGGCTACACCTTC. Protein: CASSYRNYGYTF.

CDR3 coding DNA: TGTGCCAGCACTACCGACAGCTATAATGAGCAGTTCTTC. Protein sequence: CASTTDSYNEQFF. The chain couples TRBV28 to TRBJ2-1; D might be TRBD1 (5 bases). The CDR3 runs to 13 residues. The V gene's germline CDR1 is MDHEN and CDR2 SYDVKM. Trimming shortened V by 7 bases and J by 7 bases, and 14 bases separated the two germline ends. Variable domain in full (rest from reference TRBV28 and TRBJ2-1): DVKVTQSSRYLVKRTGEKVFLECVQDMDHENMFWYRQDPGLGLRLIYFSYDVKMKEKGDIPEGYSVSREKKERFSLILESASTNQTSMYLCASTTDSYNEQFFGPGTRLTVL.

This clone was detected only once. The rearrangement joins TRBV28 to TRBJ2-7; 8 bases match TRBD1. Germline V gene data show CDR1 as MDHEN and CDR2 as SYDVKM. Trimming cost V 3 bases and J 3 bases; bases outside gene matches: 16. This CDR3 has 18 amino acids. For the CDR3, the DNA is TGTGCCAGCAGTTTCAGGGTTTACGGGCAGGGGGCGGGCTACGAGCAGTACTTC. Translation gives CASSFRVYGQGAGYEQYF.

Regarding this clone: The junction departs from the called germline gene at one end, perhaps through a read error. V is TRBV28 and J is TRBJ1-1; weak D call: TRBD1 (6 bases). The CDR3 covers 16 residues. Germline CDR1 reads MDHEN; CDR2 reads SYDVKM. The CDR3 loop reads CASSLTTGTLNAEAFF. As DNA, the CDR3 is TGTGCCAGCAGTTTAACGACAGGCACTTTGAACGCTGAAGCTTTCTTT.

The chain links TRBV11-2 to TRBJ2-1, with D tentatively TRBD2 (5 bases). V shed 0 bases and J shed 5 bases, with 11 bases lying between them. Per the germline V gene, CDR1 is SGHAT and CDR2 is FQNNGV. This CDR3 has 15 amino acids. CDR3: CASSLDGAVNNEQFF. Written as DNA, the CDR3 is TGTGCCAGCAGCTTAGACGGAGCGGTTAACAATGAGCAGTTCTTC.

The J gene is TRBJ2-1, the V gene TRBV4-2; D remains ambiguous. The CDR3 is 15 amino acids. Germline V gene data show CDR1 as LGHNA and CDR2 as YNFKEQ. The germline V and J ends were trimmed by 0 bases and 8 bases, with 14 bases remaining between them. CDR3 DNA: TGTGCCAGCAGCCAAGACCCCAGGATCACCGATGAGCAGTTCTTC. Residues: CASSQDPRITDEQFF.

This chain uses TRBV27 with TRBJ1-3; maybe TRBD1 (6 bases). Trimming stripped 8 bases from V and 3 bases from J, with 11 bases between. CDR1 and CDR2 (germline): MNHEY, SMNVEV (reference sequence). The length of the CDR3 is 13 residues. The CDR3 sequence is CASAGTLGNTIYF. The DNA for the CDR3 is TGTGCCAGCGCCGGGACACTTGGAAACACCATATATTTT.

The genes are TRBV13 and TRBJ2-2, with a tentative D call TRBD2 (5 bases). V lost 6 bases to trimming and J lost 7 bases, with 24 bases between them. The CDR3 is 17 residues long. Germline V gene lookup returns CDR1 PRHDT and CDR2 FYEKMQ (reference sequence). The CDR3 DNA sequence: TGTGCCAGCAGGCCCTGGGCAGTTAAAGCGGATCACGGGGAGCTGTTTTTT. It translates to CASRPWAVKADHGELFF.

This clone was detected only a few times. This rearrangement joins TRBV4-1 to TRBJ2-1, with no clear D. Trimming took off 0 bases at V and 4 bases at J, with 13 bases between the two ends. CDR1 is MGHRA and CDR2 is YSYEKL in the germline V gene. The CDR3 is 16 amino acids. This CDR3 reads CASSQDPSTLYNEQFF. In DNA form, the CDR3 reads TGCGCCAGCAGCCAAGATCCGTCTACTTTATACAATGAGCAGTTCTTC.

The CDR3 coding sequence is TGTGCCACCCGGGACAGGGGGAAGGATACGCAGTATTTT. Protein: CATRDRGKDTQYF. This chain joins TRBV2 and TRBJ2-3; the match to TRBD1 covers 11 bases. The ends lost 10 bases at V and 6 bases at J; junction bases unmatched: 6. The germline CDR1 and CDR2 sequences are SNHLY and FYNNEI. There are 13 residues in the CDR3. Full variable domain (outside the CDR3, taken from reference TRBV2 and TRBJ2-3): EPEVTQTPSHQVTQMGQEVILRCVPISNHLYFYWYRQILGQKVEFLVSFYNNEISEKSEIFDDQFSVERPDGSNFTLKIRSTKLEDSAMYFCATRDRGKDTQYFGPGTRLTVL.

V gene TRBV5-6 combines with J gene TRBJ1-2; D possibly corresponds to TRBD1 (6 bases). V gave up 3 bases and J gave up 8 bases, with 11 bases separating them. CDR3 size: 12 residues. Germline CDR1 SGHDT, CDR2 YYEEEE. CDR3 amino acids: CASSSGARGYTF. The CDR3 nucleotides are TGTGCCAGCAGCTCGGGGGCGCGGGGCTACACCTTC.

The chain joins TRBV18 to TRBJ2-1, with D perhaps given as TRBD1 or TRBD2 (5 bases each). This CDR3 region has 15 residues. Germline CDR1 is KGHSH and CDR2 is LQKENI. V lost 3 bases and J lost 5, with 14 bases in between. CDR3 amino acids: CASSPGAGANNEQFF. CDR3 sequence (DNA): TGTGCCAGCTCACCGGGAGCTGGGGCAAACAATGAGCAGTTCTTC.

The rearrangement links TRBV10-3 to TRBJ1-1, with D maybe TRBD1 (5 bases). Looked up from germline, CDR1 is ENHRY and CDR2 is SYGVKD. V was shortened by 4 bases and J by 2 bases, with 8 bases between the two germline ends. The CDR3 is 13 residues long. The CDR3 sequence is CAISGQGNTEAFF. In DNA form, the CDR3 reads TGTGCCATCAGTGGGCAGGGAAACACTGAAGCTTTCTTT.

The chain couples TRBV14 to TRBJ2-1; 8 bases are a match to TRBD2. The germline CDR1 and CDR2 sequences are SGHDN and FVKESK. Losses at the gene ends were 0 bases for V and 5 bases for J; bases not matched to a gene: 3. The CDR3 runs to 15 residues. CDR3 sequence reads: CASSQDGRANNEQFF. CDR3 DNA sequence: TGTGCCAGCAGCCAAGACGGGAGGGCCAACAATGAGCAGTTCTTC.

This chain connects TRBV14 to TRBJ2-5; D might be TRBD1 (5 bases). Germline lookup yields CDR1 SGHDN and CDR2 FVKESK. This CDR3 is 14 amino acids long. V dropped 5 bases and J dropped 6 bases, with 16 bases sitting between them. CDR3 DNA sequence: TGTGCCAGCAGCTCCGCTGGAACAGGCAAGACCCAGTACTTC. Translated, it gives CASSSAGTGKTQYF.

There are a few counts of this clone. This chain joins TRBV28 and TRBJ1-3; D possibly corresponds to TRBD1 (5 bases). V was clipped by 11 bases and J by 0 bases, with 17 bases between them. Germline CDR1 and CDR2: MDHEN and SYDVKM. The CDR3 runs 15 residues. CDR3 nucleotides: TGTGCCTCCTGGGGGGGTCCCCGCTCTGGAAACACCATATATTTT. This translates into CASWGGPRSGNTIYF. Looking up the rest from reference TRBV28 and TRBJ1-3 gives the full variable domain: DVKVTQSSRYLVKRTGEKVFLECVQDMDHENMFWYRQDPGLGLRLIYFSYDVKMKEKGDIPEGYSVSREKKERFSLILESASTNQTSMYLCASWGGPRSGNTIYFGEGSWLTVV.

This chain uses TRBV2 with TRBJ2-5; unclear D gene. Germline loops: CDR1 SNHLY, CDR2 FYNNEI. The V end was cut by 6 bases, the J end by 4 bases, with 9 bases between. This CDR3 spans 12 amino acids. CDR3 sequence (DNA): TGTGCCAGCAGGGGTTTGGGAGAGACCCAGTACTTC. Its translation is CASRGLGETQYF.

This chain links TRBV13 with TRBJ1-2; D ambiguous. Trimming left V 6 bases short and J 3 bases short, with 23 bases between. Looked up from germline, CDR1 is PRHDT and CDR2 is FYEKMQ (reference sequence). This CDR3 comprises 17 residues. CDR3: CASSEYNFRNVDYGYTF. CDR3 bases: TGTGCCAGCAGTGAGTATAACTTTCGGAACGTCGACTATGGCTACACCTTC.